This T cell receptor (beta chain) was recorded in a study of blood T cell repertoires in COVID-19. Study details: Researchers got acute and convalescent COVID-19 samples from the United States, Italy and Spain. T cells, B-cell-depleted T cells, or PBMCs supplied cDNA or gDNA.

Patients in Seattle were enrolled during active infection, then followed longitudinally. Only in-frame clones appear in the TCRdb table, and some are missing; sequencing was by immunoSEQ multiplex PCR. The sample records hundreds of thousands of clones, roughly four fifths being singletons. The sequence came from a woman aged 80 or over with COVID-19, enrolled during active disease. The sample taken for sequencing was peripheral blood.

The CDR3 DNA follows: TGTGCCAGCAGCTTCGGGACAGGTTTTGGCTACACCTTC. Translating it yields CASSFGTGFGYTF. The rearrangement links TRBV7-9 to TRBJ1-2; 8 positions agree with TRBD1. The V gene's germline CDR1 is SEHNR and CDR2 FQNEAQ (reference sequence). The CDR3 is made up of 13 amino acids. V lost 3 bases and J lost 7; bases outside the gene matches: 4.